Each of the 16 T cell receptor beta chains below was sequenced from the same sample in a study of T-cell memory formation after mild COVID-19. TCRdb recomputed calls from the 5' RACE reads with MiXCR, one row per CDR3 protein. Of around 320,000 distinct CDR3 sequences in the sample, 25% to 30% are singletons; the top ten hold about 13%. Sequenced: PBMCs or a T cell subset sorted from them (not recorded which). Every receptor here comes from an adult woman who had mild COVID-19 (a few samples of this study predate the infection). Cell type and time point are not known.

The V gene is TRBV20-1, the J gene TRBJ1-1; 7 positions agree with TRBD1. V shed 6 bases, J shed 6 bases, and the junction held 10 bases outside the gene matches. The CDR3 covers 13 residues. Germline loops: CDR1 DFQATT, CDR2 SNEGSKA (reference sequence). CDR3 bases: TGCAGTGCCGCGAAGACAGGGTGGGCTGAAGCTTTCTTT. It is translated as CSAAKTGWAEAFF.

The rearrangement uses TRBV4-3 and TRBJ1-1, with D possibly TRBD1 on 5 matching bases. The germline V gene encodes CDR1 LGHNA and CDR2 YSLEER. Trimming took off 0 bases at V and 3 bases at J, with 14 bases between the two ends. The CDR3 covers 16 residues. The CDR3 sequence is CASSQDPQGRDTEAFF. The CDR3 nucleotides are TGCGCCAGCAGCCAAGATCCCCAGGGAAGGGACACTGAAGCTTTCTTT.

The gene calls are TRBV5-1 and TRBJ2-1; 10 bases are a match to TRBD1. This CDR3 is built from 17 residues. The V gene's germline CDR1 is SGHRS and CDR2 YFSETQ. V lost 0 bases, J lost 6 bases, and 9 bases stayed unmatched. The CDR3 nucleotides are TGCGCCAGCAGCTTGGCTCTCGGACAGGGGGTGGGCAATGAGCAGTTCTTC. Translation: CASSLALGQGVGNEQFF.

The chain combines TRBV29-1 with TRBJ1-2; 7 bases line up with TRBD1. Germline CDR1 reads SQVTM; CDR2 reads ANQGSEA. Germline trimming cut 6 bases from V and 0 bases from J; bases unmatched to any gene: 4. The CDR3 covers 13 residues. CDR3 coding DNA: TGCAGCGTCCCGACAGGGTCTAACTATGGCTACACCTTC. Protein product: CSVPTGSNYGYTF.

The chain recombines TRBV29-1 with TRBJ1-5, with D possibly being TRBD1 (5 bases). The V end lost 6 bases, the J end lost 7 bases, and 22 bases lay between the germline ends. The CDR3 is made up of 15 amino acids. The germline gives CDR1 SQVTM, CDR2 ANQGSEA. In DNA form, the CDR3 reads TGCAGCGTGGGGGACTCCTCCCTAGCGGGACAGCCCCAGCATTTT. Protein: CSVGDSSLAGQPQHF.

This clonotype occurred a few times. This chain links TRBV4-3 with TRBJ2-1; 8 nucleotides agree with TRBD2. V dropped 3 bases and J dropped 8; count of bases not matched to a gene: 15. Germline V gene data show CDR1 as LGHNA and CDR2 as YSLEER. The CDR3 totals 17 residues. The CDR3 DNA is TGCGCCAGCAGCCATGCAGCAGCGGGAGAGGGGTACGATGAGCAGTTCTTC. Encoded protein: CASSHAAAGEGYDEQFF.

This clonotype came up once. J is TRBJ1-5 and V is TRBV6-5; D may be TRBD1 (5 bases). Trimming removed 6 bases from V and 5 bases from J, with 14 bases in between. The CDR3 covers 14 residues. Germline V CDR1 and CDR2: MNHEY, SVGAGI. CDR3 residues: CASRSGRDYQPQHF. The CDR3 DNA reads TGTGCCAGCAGATCCGGACGGGACTATCAGCCCCAGCATTTT.

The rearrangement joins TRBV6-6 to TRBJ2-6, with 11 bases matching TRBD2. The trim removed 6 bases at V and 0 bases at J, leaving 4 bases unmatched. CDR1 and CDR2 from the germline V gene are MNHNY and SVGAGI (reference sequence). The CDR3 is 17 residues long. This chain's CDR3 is CASRYSGRASGANVLTF. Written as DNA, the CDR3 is TGTGCCAGCAGGTATAGCGGGAGGGCCTCTGGGGCCAACGTCCTGACTTTC.

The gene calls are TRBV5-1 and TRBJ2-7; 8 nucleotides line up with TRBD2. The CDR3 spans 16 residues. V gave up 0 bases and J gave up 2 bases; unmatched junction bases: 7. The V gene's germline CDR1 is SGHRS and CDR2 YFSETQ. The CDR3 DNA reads TGCGCCAGCAGCTTGGATCTGGCGGGGGGCACCTACGAGCAGTACTTC. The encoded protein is CASSLDLAGGTYEQYF.

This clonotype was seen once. CDR3 bases: TGCGCCAGCAGCTTGGCCGGGACAGAATGGGAAAAACTGTTTTTT. This translates into CASSLAGTEWEKLFF. The rearrangement joins TRBV5-1 to TRBJ1-4, with 7 bases fitting TRBD1. V shed 0 bases and J 8 bases; nucleotides not matched to a gene: 7. Germline CDR1 and CDR2: SGHRS and YFSETQ. The CDR3 totals 15 residues.

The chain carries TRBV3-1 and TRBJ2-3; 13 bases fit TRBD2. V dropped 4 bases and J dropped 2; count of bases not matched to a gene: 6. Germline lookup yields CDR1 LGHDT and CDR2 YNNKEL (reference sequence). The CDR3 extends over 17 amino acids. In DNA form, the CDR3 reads TGTGCCAGCAGCCCTGGACTAGCGGGGGACTACACAGATACGCAGTATTTT. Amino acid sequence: CASSPGLAGDYTDTQYF.

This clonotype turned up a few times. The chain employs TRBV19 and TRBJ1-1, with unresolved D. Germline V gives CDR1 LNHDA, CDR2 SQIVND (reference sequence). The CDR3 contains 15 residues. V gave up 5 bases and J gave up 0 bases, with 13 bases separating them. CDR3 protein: CASSAWRNLNTEAFF. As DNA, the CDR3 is TGTGCCAGTAGTGCCTGGAGGAACTTGAACACTGAAGCTTTCTTT.

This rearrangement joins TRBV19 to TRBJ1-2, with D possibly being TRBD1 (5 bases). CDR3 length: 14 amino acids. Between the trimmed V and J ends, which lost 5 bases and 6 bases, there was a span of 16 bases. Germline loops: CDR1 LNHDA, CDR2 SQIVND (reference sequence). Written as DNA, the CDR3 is TGTGCCAGTAGTCTTCCAGGGAGGATGCATGGCTACACCTTC. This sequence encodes CASSLPGRMHGYTF.

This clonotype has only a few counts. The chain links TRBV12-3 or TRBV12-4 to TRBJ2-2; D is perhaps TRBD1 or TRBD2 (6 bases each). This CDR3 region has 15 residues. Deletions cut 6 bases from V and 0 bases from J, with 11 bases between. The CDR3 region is CASRTRGANTGELFF. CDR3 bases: TGTGCCAGCAGGACTAGGGGGGCGAACACCGGGGAGCTGTTTTTT.

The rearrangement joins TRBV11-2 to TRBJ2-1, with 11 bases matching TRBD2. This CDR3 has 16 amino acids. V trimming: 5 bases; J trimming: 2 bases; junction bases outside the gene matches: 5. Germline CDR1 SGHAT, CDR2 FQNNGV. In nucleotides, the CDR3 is TGTGCCAGCAGCCCTCTTAGCGGGAGGGCCTACAATGAGCAGTTCTTC. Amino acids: CASSPLSGRAYNEQFF.

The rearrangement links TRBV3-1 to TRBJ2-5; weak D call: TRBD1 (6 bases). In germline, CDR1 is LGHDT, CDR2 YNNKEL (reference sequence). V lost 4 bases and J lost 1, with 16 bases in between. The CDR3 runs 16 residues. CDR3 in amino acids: CASSRYNRVSQETQYF. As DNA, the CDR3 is TGTGCCAGCAGCCGATATAACAGGGTCTCCCAAGAGACCCAGTACTTC.